This T cell receptor beta chain appears in the sequencing data of a study of technical replicates of blood from several donors. V lost 3 bases to trimming and J lost 1 base, with 9 bases between them. Germline V CDR1 and CDR2: SQVTM, ANQGSEA. The CDR3 runs 13 residues. Generated by immunoSEQ multiplex PCR, the TCRdb table keeps only in-frame clones and is missing some. The table shows 50,000 to 70,000 clones, with 85% to 95% occurring only once. Sequencing used PBMCs. The sequence was obtained from a human donor in good health. Some clones in this sample may be carry-over from other donors' samples. V usage is TRBV29-1 and J usage is TRBJ2-5; D possibly corresponds to TRBD2 (7 bases). CDR3: CSVDRGAQETQYF. CDR3 in DNA: TGCAGCGTTGACCGGGGGGCCCAAGAGACCCAGTACTTC.